One sample yielded the 17 T cell receptor beta chains listed below, sequenced in a study of T cell changes during pregnancy in multiple sclerosis. Libraries were prepared by immunoSEQ multiplex PCR; TCRdb keeps only in-frame clonotypes and omits some of them. The table includes over 60,000 clones, roughly nine tenths detected once. Sequencing was performed on CD4+ T cells from peripheral blood mononuclear cells, taken in the third trimester of pregnancy. These TCRs come from a female donor in good health, enrolled as a control in a pregnancy study.

This chain uses TRBV7-2 with TRBJ2-7; TRBD1 matches at 9 bases. This CDR3 comprises 16 residues. In germline, CDR1 is SGHTA, CDR2 FQGNSA. The V and J ends lost 5 bases and 0 bases, in that order; junction bases with no gene match: 8. This chain's CDR3 is CASSPAGTGYSYEQYF. CDR3 sequence (DNA): TGTGCCAGCAGCCCCGCCGGGACAGGGTACTCCTACGAGCAGTACTTC.

This chain uses TRBV28 with TRBJ2-7; TRBD1 matches 10 bases. The CDR3 consists of 16 residues. CDR1 and CDR2 (germline): MDHEN, SYDVKM. With 5 bases clipped from V and 2 bases from J, the junction kept 9 bases outside the gene matches. CDR3 in amino acids: CASSPPRDRGAYEQYF. The CDR3 DNA sequence: TGTGCCAGCAGTCCCCCCCGGGACAGGGGAGCCTACGAGCAGTACTTC.

This clone was observed a few times. This chain links TRBV7-3 with TRBJ2-2, with D maybe TRBD2 (6 bases). This CDR3 region has 16 residues. Germline V CDR1 and CDR2: SGHTA, FQGTGA. Trimming shortened V by 1 base and J by 2 bases, and 11 bases separated the two germline ends. CDR3 region: CASSLNGGYNTGELFF. Written as DNA, the CDR3 is TGTGCCAGCAGCTTAAATGGGGGGTATAACACCGGGGAGCTGTTTTTT.

CDR3 sequence: CATSRGDRNFEPQHF. The CDR3 coding sequence is TGTGCCACCAGCAGAGGAGACAGGAACTTTGAGCCCCAGCATTTT. V is TRBV15 and J is TRBJ1-5; tentative D call: TRBD1 (6 bases). The germline V and J ends were trimmed by 1 base and 8 bases, with 15 bases remaining between them. The CDR3 runs to 15 residues. Germline V gene sequence: CDR1 LNHNV, CDR2 YYDKDF (reference sequence).

The chain joins TRBV5-1 to TRBJ2-1; 9 bases line up with TRBD1. Per germline, CDR1 SGHRS and CDR2 YFSETQ. The CDR3 runs 15 residues. V gave up 3 bases and J gave up 1 base; unmatched junction bases: 2. The CDR3 protein is CASSSGQGSYNEQFF. The CDR3 coding sequence is TGCGCCAGCAGCTCCGGACAGGGGTCCTACAATGAGCAGTTCTTC.

The CDR3 nucleotides are TGTGCCAGCTCACCCCAATCGAGCGGGGGGAACGAGCAGTACTTC. Its translation: CASSPQSSGGNEQYF. This rearrangement joins TRBV18 to TRBJ2-7, with 9 bases matching TRBD2. In germline, CDR1 is KGHSH, CDR2 LQKENI. V was pared by 3 bases and J by 5 bases, with 8 bases of the junction left unmatched. The CDR3 sequence is 15 residues long.

In nucleotides, the CDR3 is TGTGCCAGCAGCTTTAGCCTTTTAGAGACCCAGTACTTC. As protein: CASSFSLLETQYF. The genes are TRBV5-6 and TRBJ2-5; D not certain. This CDR3 is 13 amino acids long. Germline V CDR1 and CDR2: SGHDT, YYEEEE. With 2 bases removed from V and 4 bases from J, the gap between germline ends came to 9 bases.

The rearrangement joins TRBV11-3 to TRBJ2-3, with D maybe TRBD1 (6 bases). Germline-derived CDR1 and CDR2 are SGHNT and YENEEA. V lost 5 bases, J lost 4 bases, and 7 bases lay in between. This CDR3 is 12 amino acids long. The CDR3 loop is CASSTGPDTQYF. CDR3 DNA sequence: TGTGCCAGCAGCACAGGGCCAGATACGCAGTATTTT.

In DNA form, the CDR3 reads TGTGCCAGTAGTACCTTCAAGACCGGGACTAATGAAAAACTGTTTTTT. This encodes CASSTFKTGTNEKLFF. The rearrangement links TRBV19 to TRBJ1-4; no clear D gene. The length of the CDR3 is 16 residues. V shed 4 bases and J shed 2 bases, with 14 bases lying between them. Germline V CDR1 and CDR2: LNHDA, SQIVND (reference sequence).

The chain joins TRBV7-9 to TRBJ1-2; D is unresolved. Looked up from germline, CDR1 is SEHNR and CDR2 is FQNEAQ (reference sequence). The CDR3 length is 11 residues. The germline V and J ends were trimmed by 4 bases and 8 bases, with 8 bases remaining between them. The CDR3: CASSSTEGYTF. Written as DNA, the CDR3 is TGTGCCAGCAGCTCGACTGAAGGCTACACCTTC.

The rearrangement links TRBV5-5 to TRBJ1-1, with a possible D match to TRBD1 (6 bases). Trimming stripped 2 bases from V and 4 bases from J, with 12 bases between. The CDR3 runs to 14 residues. Germline CDR1 reads SGHKS; CDR2 reads YYEKEE (reference sequence). The CDR3 DNA is TGTGCCAGCAGCTTTCCAGGGGAAAGCACTGAAGCTTTCTTT. Amino acid sequence: CASSFPGESTEAFF.

This clone was counted once. V usage is TRBV10-3 and J usage is TRBJ2-5; D is unresolved. With 10 bases removed from V and 2 bases from J, the gap between germline ends came to 11 bases. The CDR3 is 12 residues long. Germline V gene sequence: CDR1 ENHRY, CDR2 SYGVKD. This chain's CDR3 is CATSVGQETQYF. CDR3 sequence (DNA): TGTGCCACCTCGGTCGGTCAAGAGACCCAGTACTTC.

V and J are TRBV7-2 and TRBJ2-5, with 7 positions matching TRBD2. Trimming took 5 bases from V and 1 from J; bases not matched to a gene: 4. Germline CDR1 reads SGHTA; CDR2 reads FQGNSA. This CDR3 region has 14 residues. The chain's CDR3 is CASSPAGVQETQYF. The DNA for the CDR3 is TGTGCCAGCAGCCCCGCGGGGGTCCAAGAGACCCAGTACTTC.

This chain joins TRBV19 and TRBJ1-2; no clear D. Per the germline V gene, CDR1 is LNHDA and CDR2 is SQIVND (reference sequence). The CDR3 covers 16 residues. The V and J ends lost 3 bases and 6 bases respectively, with 20 bases between them. CDR3 nucleotides: TGTGCCAGTAGTATCCCGGTGGGGAGGGATCGGCATGGCTACACCTTC. It yields the protein CASSIPVGRDRHGYTF.

The chain couples TRBV9 to TRBJ2-5; 10 bases are shared with TRBD2. This CDR3 has 15 amino acids. CDR1 SGDLS and CDR2 YYNGEE come from the germline V gene. V dropped 3 bases and J dropped 5; count of bases not matched to a gene: 7. CDR3 region: CASSAYTSGAETQYF. CDR3 nucleotides: TGTGCCAGCAGCGCATATACTAGCGGGGCTGAGACCCAGTACTTC.

The gene calls are TRBV9 and TRBJ1-3; unclear D gene. The V gene's germline CDR1 is SGDLS and CDR2 YYNGEE. This CDR3 has 15 residues. V was pared by 1 base and J by 2 bases, with 10 bases between. The DNA of the CDR3 is TGTGCCAGCAGCGTAAGTCGGGAAGCTGGAAACACCATATATTTT. Its protein is CASSVSREAGNTIYF.

The V call is TRBV5-1, the J call TRBJ1-1; TRBD1 is a possible D gene (5 bases). The germline V gene has CDR1 SGHRS and CDR2 YFSETQ. The V and J ends lost 2 bases and 3 bases respectively, with 11 bases between them. CDR3 length: 14 amino acids. Here the CDR3 reads CASSFQGRDTEAFF. The CDR3 region has the DNA TGCGCCAGCAGCTTTCAGGGCAGGGACACTGAAGCTTTCTTT. Full variable domain (rest looked up from reference TRBV5-1 and TRBJ1-1): KAGVTQTPRYLIKTRGQQVTLSCSPISGHRSVSWYQQTPGQGLQFLFEYFSETQRNKGNFPGRFSGRQFSNSRSEMNVSTLELGDSALYLCASSFQGRDTEAFFGQGTRLTVV.